A selection of T cell receptor beta chains follows, all from one sample in a study of neurological immune-mediated disorders. TCRdb fed the 5' RACE reads into MiXCR, producing one record per CDR3 protein. This table has approximately 82,000 distinct CDR3 sequences, under 15% appearing once. Sequenced sample: PBMCs. These receptors originate from a female donor with HTLV-1-associated myelopathy (HAM/TSP). The CDR3 runs from the conserved cysteine through the conserved F or W. Each record gives: D gene, clone size, V gene, J gene, CDR3 DNA, CDR3 protein. The D gene is left open where the match is weak. Size is stated for part of the rows, as once, few or many counts, or as a class when the clone is expanded.

D: -; size: many; V: TRBV18; J: TRBJ1-6; DNA: TGTGCCAGCTCACCACCGGGTCAGGGACGGTCACCCCTCCACTTT; CDR3: CASSPPGQGRSPLHF
D: TRBD1; size: many; V: TRBV24-1; J: TRBJ2-1; DNA: TGTGCCACCAGTGATTTAGACAGGGGGCTCAATGAGCAGTTCTTC; CDR3: CATSDLDRGLNEQFF
D: -; size: many; V: TRBV3-1; J: TRBJ2-1; DNA: TGTGCCAGCAGCCTCTTGGGGCGATACAATGAGCAGTTCTTC; CDR3: CASSLLGRYNEQFF
D: -; size: many; V: TRBV28; J: TRBJ1-5; DNA: TGTGCCAGCAGGCTTCCGGGCCACCGCAATCAGCCCCAGCATTTT; CDR3: CASRLPGHRNQPQHF
D: -; size: many; V: TRBV24-1; J: TRBJ2-3; DNA: TGTGCCACCAGTGTTGCAGGAAACACAGATACGCAGTATTTT; CDR3: CATSVAGNTDTQYF
D: TRBD1; size: many; V: TRBV11-2; J: TRBJ2-7; DNA: TGTGCCAGCAGAAAAAATCCGGGACAGGACCTCTACGAGCAGTACTTC; CDR3: CASRKNPGQDLYEQYF
D: -; size: many; V: TRBV3-1; J: TRBJ1-5; DNA: TGTGCCAGCAGCCATAACGTCAATCAGCCCCAGCATTTT; CDR3: CASSHNVNQPQHF
D: -; size: many; V: TRBV12-5; J: TRBJ2-3; DNA: TGTGCTAGTGGTTTAAGTGCCGCGGTGAGCACAGATACGCAGTATTTT; CDR3: CASGLSAAVSTDTQYF
D: TRBD1; size: few; V: TRBV2; J: TRBJ2-7; DNA: TGTGCCAGCAAGGGGCAGGGGGCTAACGAGCAGTACTTC; CDR3: CASKGQGANEQYF
D: TRBD1; size: -; V: TRBV7-9; J: TRBJ2-3; DNA: TGTGCCAGCAGCTTAGAGGATGGTGCTCTTTCCACCGGGACAGGGTTCCATACGCAGTATTTT; CDR3: CASSLEDGALSTGTGFHTQYF
D: TRBD2; size: many; V: TRBV4-1; J: TRBJ2-5; DNA: TGCGCCAGCAGCCAACGGGAGGAAGAGACCCAGTACTTC; CDR3: CASSQREEETQYF
D: -; size: many; V: TRBV28; J: TRBJ2-2; DNA: TGTGCCACCGGGACAACTAACACCGGGGAGCTGTTTTTT; CDR3: CATGTTNTGELFF
D: TRBD2; size: many; V: TRBV7-9; J: TRBJ2-3; DNA: TGTGCCAGCAGGCGCCTAGCGGGCACAGATACGCAGTATTTT; CDR3: CASRRLAGTDTQYF
D: TRBD1; size: few; V: TRBV28; J: TRBJ2-6; DNA: TGTGCCAGCAGGGGGACAGGCACCTCTGGGGCCAACGTCCTGACTTTC; CDR3: CASRGTGTSGANVLTF
D: -; size: few; V: TRBV6-5; J: TRBJ1-1; DNA: TGTGCCAGCAGTTACCTCGGGGGGCTGGACACTGAAGCTTTCTTT; CDR3: CASSYLGGLDTEAFF
D: TRBD2; size: many; V: TRBV5-6; J: TRBJ2-1; DNA: TGTGCCAGCACGTACCGGGAGGGGCGGTTTGAGCAGTTCTTC; CDR3: CASTYREGRFEQFF
D: -; size: many; V: TRBV4-2; J: TRBJ1-1; DNA: TGTGCCAGCAGCCAAGGGCGGGGTCTGAACACTGAAGCTTTCTTT; CDR3: CASSQGRGLNTEAFF
D: -; size: many; V: TRBV9; J: TRBJ2-7; DNA: TGTGCCAGCAGCCCGCGACTGGAAGCGGGTCAGCAGTACTTC; CDR3: CASSPRLEAGQQYF
D: -; size: many; V: TRBV5-1; J: TRBJ2-7; DNA: TGCGCCAGCAGTAGAAGTCAGGGCCAATCCGGCCACGAGCAGTACTTC; CDR3: CASSRSQGQSGHEQYF
D: -; size: many; V: TRBV5-1; J: TRBJ2-5; DNA: TGCGCCAGCAGCTCGGGACCCCAAGAGACCCAGTACTTC; CDR3: CASSSGPQETQYF
D: -; size: many; V: TRBV27; J: TRBJ2-2; DNA: TGTGCCAGCAGTTTAACGACCACCGGGGAGCTGTTTTTT; CDR3: CASSLTTTGELFF
D: -; size: many; V: TRBV5-1; J: TRBJ2-6; DNA: TGCGCCAGCAGTCCAGACTCTGGGGCCAACGTCCTGACTTTC; CDR3: CASSPDSGANVLTF